This is a list of T cell receptor beta chains from one sample in a study of blood T cell repertoires in COVID-19. Clones were read by immunoSEQ multiplex PCR, and TCRdb kept only the in-frame ones, dropping some. The sample lists around 47,000 clones, around nine tenths seen once, with roughly 3.8% in the top ten. Input material: peripheral blood. The receptors stem from a man aged 35-49 years with COVID-19, enrolled during active disease. Both conserved end residues are part of each CDR3. A D gene is named only where the DNA matches it firmly. Size tells how often a clone was seen (once, few, many) or the class of an expanded clone, and some rows leave it out.

>TRBV6-5|TRBD1|TRBJ2-5|NA
CASSTSGTGVETQYF
TGTGCCAGCAGTACCTCCGGGACAGGGGTAGAGACCCAGTACTTC
>TRBV27|NA|TRBJ1-6|NA
CASSLMQGRSPLHF
TGTGCCAGCAGTTTAATGCAGGGCCGATCACCCCTCCACTTT
>TRBV2|NA|TRBJ2-4|NA
CASSEGSYGSIQYF
TGTGCCAGCAGTGAAGGAAGCTACGGGAGCATTCAGTACTTC
>TRBV28|TRBD1|TRBJ1-2|NA
CASRVGGPFNYGYTF
TGTGCCAGCAGGGTAGGGGGCCCATTTAACTATGGCTACACCTTC
>TRBV2|NA|TRBJ1-1|once
CASSPKSTEAFF
TGTGCCAGCAGCCCAAAGAGCACTGAAGCTTTCTTT
>TRBV3-1/TRBV3-2|TRBD2|TRBJ2-1|NA
CASSPSGRANEQFF
TGTGCCAGCAGCCCTAGCGGGAGGGCCAATGAGCAGTTCTTC
>TRBV28|NA|TRBJ2-1|NA
CASSLRDTAYNEQFF
TGTGCCAGCAGTTTACGGGACACCGCCTACAATGAGCAGTTCTTC
>TRBV25-1|NA|TRBJ1-6|NA
CAPPSGGSSYNSPLHF
TGTGCCCCACCCTCGGGGGGGAGCTCCTATAATTCACCCCTCCACTTT
>TRBV19|NA|TRBJ2-2|NA
CASTDRTGELFF
TGTGCCAGTACAGACAGGACCGGGGAGCTGTTTTTT
>TRBV7-9|NA|TRBJ2-7|few
CASSLGPGEQYF
TGTGCCAGCAGCTTAGGGCCAGGCGAGCAGTACTTC
>TRBV5-1|TRBD1|TRBJ2-7|NA
CATSPGQGYEQYF
TGCGCCACCTCACCGGGACAGGGCTACGAGCAGTACTTC
>TRBV7-9|NA|TRBJ2-5|NA
CASSGLASPAVETQYF
TGTGCCAGCAGCGGATTAGCGTCTCCCGCCGTAGAGACCCAGTACTTC
>TRBV7-3|TRBD2|TRBJ2-3|NA
CASSRAGGQIDTQYF
TGTGCCAGCAGCAGGGCGGGGGGGCAGATAGATACGCAGTATTTT
>TRBV27|NA|TRBJ2-1|NA
CASSYAGKYNEQFF
TGTGCCAGCAGTTACGCGGGGAAATACAATGAGCAGTTCTTC
>TRBV29-1|NA|TRBJ2-3|NA
CSVGHGQGDTQYF
TGCAGCGTCGGACACGGGCAGGGAGATACGCAGTATTTT
>TRBV6-2/TRBV6-3|TRBD1|TRBJ1-3|NA
CASSYLGQYSGNTIYF
TGTGCCAGCAGTTACCTGGGACAGTACTCTGGAAACACCATATATTTT
>TRBV18|NA|TRBJ1-2|NA
CASSPEGLYGYTF
TGTGCCAGCTCACCAGAGGGACTTTATGGCTACACCTTC
>TRBV2|NA|TRBJ1-4|NA
CASKAFNEKLFF
TGTGCCAGCAAAGCCTTTAATGAAAAACTGTTTTTT
>TRBV29-1|NA|TRBJ2-1|NA
CSVETVYNEQFF
TGCAGCGTTGAAACGGTCTACAATGAGCAGTTCTTC
>TRBV19|NA|TRBJ1-3|NA
CASSMAAGNTIYF
TGTGCCAGTAGTATGGCAGCTGGAAACACCATATATTTT
>TRBV5-1|NA|TRBJ1-1|NA
CASSPQTRSDTEAFF
TGCGCCAGCAGCCCCCAGACACGATCGGACACTGAAGCTTTCTTT
>TRBV11-2|NA|TRBJ2-2|NA
CASSRLVGATGELFF
TGTGCCAGCAGCCGACTTGTAGGGGCTACCGGGGAGCTGTTTTTT
>TRBV19|TRBD1|TRBJ2-2|NA
CASSPQGGTGELFF
TGTGCCAGTAGCCCACAGGGGGGCACCGGGGAGCTGTTTTTT
>TRBV10-3|NA|TRBJ2-5|NA
CAIGGKTVETQYF
TGTGCCATAGGCGGCAAAACGGTGGAGACCCAGTACTTC
>TRBV28|NA|TRBJ1-5|NA
CASSPPTGSANNQPQHF
TGTGCCAGCAGTCCACCGACAGGTTCAGCGAACAATCAGCCCCAGCATTTT
>TRBV28|NA|TRBJ1-2|NA
CAIHRVGGGYTF
TGTGCCATCCACAGGGTTGGAGGTGGCTACACCTTC
>TRBV29-1|NA|TRBJ1-1|NA
CSVGRTVLNTEAFF
TGCAGCGTTGGAAGGACAGTTCTGAACACTGAAGCTTTCTTT
>TRBV27|TRBD2|TRBJ2-7|NA
CASSFLRLAGVKQYF
TGTGCCAGCAGTTTTTTGAGACTAGCGGGAGTGAAGCAGTACTTC
>TRBV7-9|TRBD1|TRBJ1-5|NA
CASSQGGQAGNQPQHF
TGTGCCAGCAGCCAAGGGGGACAGGCGGGCAATCAGCCCCAGCATTTT
>TRBV5-8|NA|TRBJ2-4|NA
CATRTRRKNIQYF
TGTGCCACCAGGACCAGGAGGAAAAACATTCAGTACTTC